Following are 29 T cell receptor beta chains from one sample sequenced in a study of control samples from healthy donors and cancer patients. Assay: immunoSEQ multiplex PCR; the TCRdb copy retains only in-frame clones and omits some. The sample consists of 120,000 or so clones, 80% to 90% of them appearing once. Input material: blood. The receptors derive from a man in his sixties in good health.

The CDR3 DNA reads TGTGCCAGCAGCTTAGCTGAAGGGGGCTTAGGCTATGGCTACACCTTC. It specifies CASSLAEGGLGYGYTF. This sequence joins TRBV7-2 and TRBJ1-2; 7 nucleotides line up with TRBD1. The germline CDR1 and CDR2 sequences are SGHTA and FQGNSA. After removal of 0 bases from V and 4 bases from J, the junction contained 8 bases not matched to a gene. CDR3 size: 16 residues.

This sequence joins TRBV28 and TRBJ1-1, with D hard to call. The V end was cut by 10 bases, the J end by 6 bases, with 18 bases between. The CDR3 consists of 13 residues. Germline CDR1 reads MDHEN; CDR2 reads SYDVKM. CDR3 amino acids: CATALATVSEAFF. CDR3 in DNA: TGTGCCACCGCCTTAGCGACGGTTTCTGAAGCTTTCTTT.

The V call is TRBV27, the J call TRBJ1-2, with 8 bases aligning to TRBD1. The V and J ends lost 2 bases and 4 bases, in that order; junction bases with no gene match: 3. This CDR3 is built from 14 residues. Germline V gene lookup returns CDR1 MNHEY and CDR2 SMNVEV (reference sequence). Here the CDR3 reads CASSLQGAPYGYTF. CDR3 coding DNA: TGTGCCAGCAGTTTACAGGGGGCGCCCTATGGCTACACCTTC.

The genes are TRBV5-3 and TRBJ2-5; 14 bases fit TRBD2. TRBV5-3 qualifies as an ORF whose function is uncertain. There are 17 residues in the CDR3. Trimming cost V 2 bases and J 5 bases; bases outside gene matches: 8. The CDR3 coding sequence is TGTGCCAGAAGCTTTTTAACGGGACTAGCGGGGGATGAGACCCAGTACTTC. Amino acids: CARSFLTGLAGDETQYF.

As concerns this clone: Other DNA variants within this sample encode the same CDR3. J is TRBJ2-2 and V is TRBV5-1; tentatively, D is TRBD2 (5 bases). The CDR3 length is 16 residues. Germline CDR1 reads SGHRS; CDR2 reads YFSETQ. V was clipped by 0 bases and J by 0 bases, with 9 bases between them. The CDR3 DNA reads TGCGCCAGCAGCTTGGTCGCGGGCTCGAACACCGGGGAGCTGTTTTTT. Its translation is CASSLVAGSNTGELFF. The full variable domain, its missing parts supplied by reference TRBV5-1 and TRBJ2-2, is KAGVTQTPRYLIKTRGQQVTLSCSPISGHRSVSWYQQTPGQGLQFLFEYFSETQRNKGNFPGRFSGRQFSNSRSEMNVSTLELGDSALYLCASSLVAGSNTGELFFGEGSRLTVL.

V usage is TRBV9 and J usage is TRBJ1-3; D not resolved. The germline V gene encodes CDR1 SGDLS and CDR2 YYNGEE. The CDR3 is made up of 14 amino acids. V lost 4 bases, J lost 3 bases, and 11 bases lay in between. The CDR3 spells CASSLSPRGNTIYF. CDR3 coding DNA: TGTGCCAGCAGCCTAAGTCCACGTGGAAACACCATATATTTT.

The gene calls are TRBV19 and TRBJ1-5, with D possibly being TRBD1 (5 bases). The CDR3 contains 14 residues. Germline CDR1 is LNHDA and CDR2 is SQIVND (reference sequence). Trimming took 3 bases from V and 5 from J, leaving 11 bases between them. The CDR3 DNA sequence: TGTGCCAGTAGTATTCGGGACTTCGATCAGCCCCAGCATTTT. This codes for CASSIRDFDQPQHF.

The rearrangement joins TRBV28 to TRBJ1-2, with 7 bases identical to TRBD1. The germline V gene encodes CDR1 MDHEN and CDR2 SYDVKM. The CDR3 has 13 amino acids. Unmatched junction bases numbered 5, after V lost 6 bases and J lost 4 bases. The CDR3 sequence: CASSVGQLYGYTF. The CDR3 region has the DNA TGTGCCAGCAGCGTGGGACAGCTCTATGGCTACACCTTC.

The rearrangement joins TRBV12-3 or TRBV12-4 to TRBJ2-7; D could derive from TRBD1 or TRBD2 (6 bases each). V was cut by 7 bases and J by 9 bases, with 19 bases left in between. The CDR3 covers 13 residues. CDR3 residues: CASTPKQGLPQYF. The CDR3 DNA is TGTGCCAGCACCCCGAAACAGGGACTTCCGCAGTACTTC.

This chain links TRBV24-1 with TRBJ1-5, with D maybe TRBD1 (5 bases). The V end was cut by 5 bases, the J end by 1 base, with 11 bases between. Germline lookup yields CDR1 KGHDR and CDR2 SFDVKD. This CDR3 contains 15 residues. The CDR3 DNA is TGTGCCACCAGTGGCCCAGGGCCGAGCAATCAGCCCCAGCATTTT. This sequence encodes CATSGPGPSNQPQHF.

This clone was observed a handful of times. The V and J genes are TRBV3-1 (or the pseudogene TRBV3-2) and TRBJ1-5, with no clear D. The CDR3 spans 15 residues. The V gene's germline CDR1 is LGHDT and CDR2 YNNKEL (reference sequence). Trimming took 0 bases from V and 3 from J, leaving 9 bases between them. CDR3 coding DNA: TGTGCCAGCAGCCAAGACAACACTGACAATCAGCCCCAGCATTTT. Encoded protein: CASSQDNTDNQPQHF.

The chain carries TRBV30 and TRBJ1-6; D may be TRBD1 (6 bases). Germline CDR1 is GTSNPN and CDR2 is SVGIG (reference sequence). V lost 3 bases and J 10 bases, leaving 16 bases between the germline ends. There are 14 residues in the CDR3. This CDR3 is CAWRSSGGGSPLHF. Here the CDR3 DNA reads TGTGCCTGGAGGTCCAGTGGGGGCGGGTCACCCCTCCACTTT.

V gene TRBV6-5 combines with J gene TRBJ1-6; unclear D gene. Germline V lookup: CDR1 MNHEY, CDR2 SVGAGI. V was cut by 2 bases and J by 0 bases, with 8 bases left in between. CDR3 length: 16 residues. The CDR3 here is CASSYSISSYNSPLHF. For the CDR3, the DNA is TGTGCCAGCAGTTACAGCATCAGCTCCTATAATTCACCCCTCCACTTT.

The V call is TRBV2, the J call TRBJ1-4, with a weak D call TRBD1 (5 bases). The germline V and J ends were trimmed by 4 bases and 11 bases, with 17 bases remaining between them. The germline CDR1 and CDR2 sequences are SNHLY and FYNNEI. The CDR3 consists of 14 residues. The CDR3 spells CASSVLGANAKLFF. The CDR3 bases are TGTGCCAGCAGTGTGCTTGGGGCAAATGCGAAACTGTTTTTT.

The V gene is TRBV18, the J gene TRBJ2-3; perhaps TRBD2 as D (6 bases). This CDR3 is built from 16 residues. The V gene's germline CDR1 is KGHSH and CDR2 LQKENI. V was cut by 2 bases and J by 0 bases, with 12 bases left in between. Written as DNA, the CDR3 is TGTGCCAGCTCACCAGAGACTAGTACTAGCACAGATACGCAGTATTTT. Amino acids: CASSPETSTSTDTQYF.

The chain uses TRBV29-1 and TRBJ1-1, with a tentative D call TRBD1 (5 bases). CDR3 length: 14 amino acids. CDR1 is SQVTM and CDR2 is ANQGSEA in the germline V gene. Trimming stripped 0 bases from V and 10 bases from J, with 18 bases between. This CDR3 is CSVEDLRQGKGAFF. The CDR3, as DNA: TGCAGCGTTGAAGATCTGCGGCAGGGCAAGGGAGCTTTCTTT.

In this sample, this clone turned up once. The chain employs TRBV28 and TRBJ1-2, with D unresolved. In germline, CDR1 is MDHEN, CDR2 SYDVKM. The V end was cut by 3 bases, the J end by 2 bases, with 13 bases between. The CDR3 totals 15 residues. The CDR3 is CASSFSGNGNYGYTF. Here the CDR3 DNA reads TGTGCCAGCAGTTTCTCGGGGAATGGGAACTATGGCTACACCTTC.

This rearrangement joins TRBV6-5 to TRBJ1-2; weak D call: TRBD1 (6 bases). The CDR3 runs to 14 residues. CDR1 is MNHEY and CDR2 is SVGAGI in the germline V gene. V lost 2 bases and J 4 bases, leaving 11 bases between the germline ends. The CDR3 is CASSYRGKSYGYTF. CDR3 bases: TGTGCCAGCAGTTACAGGGGGAAAAGCTATGGCTACACCTTC.

The rearrangement uses TRBV6-2 or TRBV6-3 and TRBJ2-7; D not certain. Trimming took off 5 bases at V and 3 bases at J, with 14 bases between the two ends. Looked up from germline, CDR1 is MNHEY and CDR2 is SVGEGT. CDR3 size: 14 residues. The CDR3 here is CASSGTGRNYEQYF. As DNA, the CDR3 is TGTGCCAGCAGTGGAACGGGCCGAAACTACGAGCAGTACTTC.

The gene calls are TRBV24-1 and TRBJ1-5; weak D call: TRBD1 (5 bases). V was trimmed by 7 bases and J by 3 bases, leaving 9 bases between them. CDR1 is KGHDR, CDR2 SFDVKD, per germline. The CDR3 contains 13 residues. The CDR3 protein is CATRGGTNQPQHF. CDR3 in DNA: TGTGCCACCAGGGGGGGAACCAATCAGCCCCAGCATTTT.

The genes are TRBV11-3 and TRBJ1-1, with D perhaps TRBD1 (5 bases). The V end was cut by 4 bases, the J end by 1 base, with 7 bases between. The CDR3 is 13 residues long. CDR1 is SGHNT and CDR2 is YENEEA in the germline V gene. CDR3 nucleotides: TGTGCCAGCAGCTCCGGGGGGAACACTGAAGCTTTCTTT. The encoded protein is CASSSGGNTEAFF.

The chain carries TRBV9 and TRBJ2-5; 14 bases match TRBD2. V lost 3 bases and J lost 5; bases outside the gene matches: 6. Germline-derived CDR1 and CDR2 are SGDLS and YYNGEE. The CDR3 sequence is 16 residues long. CDR3 DNA: TGTGCCAGCAGCGCGGGACTAGCGGGGGCATGGGAGACCCAGTACTTC. Translation gives CASSAGLAGAWETQYF.

This clone has only one observation. This chain connects TRBV28 to TRBJ2-1; 9 bases line up with TRBD2. V shed 8 bases and J 7 bases; nucleotides not matched to a gene: 9. Germline CDR1 MDHEN, CDR2 SYDVKM. CDR3 length equals 14 residues. As DNA, the CDR3 is TGTGCCAGCCTTGAGTGGCGGGGGGGGAATGAGCAGTTCTTC. Its protein is CASLEWRGGNEQFF. Filled out from reference TRBV28 and TRBJ2-1, the complete variable domain reads DVKVTQSSRYLVKRTGEKVFLECVQDMDHENMFWYRQDPGLGLRLIYFSYDVKMKEKGDIPEGYSVSREKKERFSLILESASTNQTSMYLCASLEWRGGNEQFFGPGTRLTVL.

The chain couples TRBV11-3 to TRBJ1-5; D gene unclear. There are 13 residues in the CDR3. The V and J ends lost 3 bases and 6 bases respectively, with 9 bases between them. Germline CDR1 and CDR2: SGHNT and YENEEA. In DNA form, the CDR3 reads TGTGCCAGCAGCTTGATTAGGTTTCAGCCCCAGCATTTT. It specifies CASSLIRFQPQHF. The full variable domain, completed using reference TRBV11-3 and TRBJ1-5, is EAGVVQSPRYKIIEKKQPVAFWCNPISGHNTLYWYLQNLGQGPELLIRYENEEAVDDSQLPKDRFSAERLKGVDSTLKIQPAELGDSAVYLCASSLIRFQPQHFGDGTRLSIL.

The chain has TRBV6-6 and TRBJ1-1, with TRBD1 as a possible D gene (6 bases). Germline CDR1 MNHNY, CDR2 SVGAGI (reference sequence). Trimming left V 6 bases short and J 1 base short, with 12 bases between. The CDR3 is made up of 14 amino acids. CDR3 amino acids: CASSTGQTNTEAFF. As DNA, the CDR3 is TGTGCCAGCAGCACCGGACAGACGAACACTGAAGCTTTCTTT.

The chain has TRBV10-3 and TRBJ1-5; D remains ambiguous. This CDR3 has 15 amino acids. Trimming shortened V by 6 bases and J by 0 bases, and 12 bases separated the two germline ends. Germline values: CDR1 ENHRY, CDR2 SYGVKD. This chain's CDR3 is CAIREDGNSNQPQHF. For the CDR3, the DNA is TGTGCCATCAGGGAAGACGGGAATAGCAATCAGCCCCAGCATTTT.

This rearrangement joins TRBV4-3 to TRBJ2-7, with no clear D. Trimming stripped 0 bases from V and 5 bases from J, with 14 bases between. The CDR3 is made up of 15 amino acids. The germline gives CDR1 LGHNA, CDR2 YSLEER. The CDR3 protein is CASSQDPVLGNEQYF. The CDR3 DNA sequence: TGCGCCAGCAGCCAAGACCCAGTCTTGGGAAACGAGCAGTACTTC.

The chain employs TRBV25-1 and TRBJ1-4; D uncertain. V dropped 5 bases and J dropped 4 bases, with 8 bases sitting between them. CDR3 length equals 13 residues. From germline, CDR1 is MGHDK and CDR2 SYGVNS. The CDR3 region has the DNA TGTGCCAGCAGTCGCGCGGGTAATGAAAAACTGTTTTTT. This encodes CASSRAGNEKLFF.

The rearrangement joins TRBV28 to TRBJ1-4; D ambiguous. This CDR3 comprises 13 residues. The V and J ends lost 9 bases and 8 bases respectively, with 16 bases between them. Germline CDR1 and CDR2: MDHEN and SYDVKM. The CDR3 loop reads CASYGGIGEKLFF. The DNA of the CDR3 is TGTGCCAGTTATGGAGGGATAGGGGAAAAACTGTTTTTT. The full variable domain, with the rest looked up from reference TRBV28 and TRBJ1-4, is DVKVTQSSRYLVKRTGEKVFLECVQDMDHENMFWYRQDPGLGLRLIYFSYDVKMKEKGDIPEGYSVSREKKERFSLILESASTNQTSMYLCASYGGIGEKLFFGSGTQLSVL.